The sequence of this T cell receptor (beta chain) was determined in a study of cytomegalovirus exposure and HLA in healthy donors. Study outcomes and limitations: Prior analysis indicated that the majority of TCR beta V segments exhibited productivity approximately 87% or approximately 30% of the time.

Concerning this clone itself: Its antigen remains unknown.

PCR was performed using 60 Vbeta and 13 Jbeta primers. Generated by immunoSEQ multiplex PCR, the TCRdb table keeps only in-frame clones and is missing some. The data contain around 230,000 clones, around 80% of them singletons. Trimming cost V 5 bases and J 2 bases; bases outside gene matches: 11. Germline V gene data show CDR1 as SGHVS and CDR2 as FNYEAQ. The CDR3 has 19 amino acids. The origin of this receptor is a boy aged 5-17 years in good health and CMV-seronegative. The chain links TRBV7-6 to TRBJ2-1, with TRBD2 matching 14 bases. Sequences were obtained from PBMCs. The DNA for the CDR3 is TGTGCCAGCAGCACGATCTGGACTAGCGGGAGGTGGGCCTACAATGAGCAGTTCTTC. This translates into CASSTIWTSGRWAYNEQFF.